This is a list of T cell receptor beta chains from one sample in a study of identical twins. Via MiXCR, TCRdb re-called the 5' RACE reads, giving one row per CDR3 protein. The sample yields over 550,000 distinct CDR3 sequences, 7.1% seen once. These same records also appear under a second study, on yellow fever vaccine responses in identical twins.

Sequenced sample: PBMCs. The receptors were sampled from a woman aged 18-30 years in good health. CDR3s include the opening cysteine and the closing phenylalanine or tryptophan. The D gene is left open where the match is weak. Clone size is not always given. Where it is, it says once, few, many or a class for expanded clones.

TRBJ2-2	-	many	TRBV28	CATPGVRGGGELFF	TGTGCCACCCCCGGGGTCAGGGGCGGCGGGGAGCTGTTTTTT
TRBJ2-1	TRBD1	-	TRBV20-1	CSARPLRDRGGNEQFF	TGCAGTGCTAGACCTCTCAGGGACAGGGGGGGGAATGAGCAGTTCTTC
TRBJ1-4	-	-	TRBV7-2	CASSLGAVGNEKLFF	TGTGCCAGCAGCTTAGGGGCCGTCGGTAATGAAAAACTGTTTTTT
TRBJ2-2	-	many	TRBV4-2	CASSQEGSTGELFF	TGTGCCAGCAGCCAAGAGGGTAGCACCGGGGAGCTGTTTTTT
TRBJ1-1	-	many	TRBV28	CASSGGGFARTNTEAFF	TGTGCCAGCAGTGGGGGGGGGTTCGCCCGTACAAACACTGAAGCTTTCTTT
TRBJ2-1	TRBD2	many	TRBV29-1	CSVVLAGTYNEQFF	TGCAGCGTTGTTTTAGCGGGGACCTACAATGAGCAGTTCTTC
TRBJ2-3	TRBD2	few	TRBV20-1	CSALLAGPTDTQYF	TGCAGTGCTCTCTTAGCGGGACCCACAGATACGCAGTATTTT
TRBJ2-1	-	many	TRBV12-3/TRBV12-4	CASRPRRGDYNEQFF	TGTGCCAGCAGACCACGTAGGGGAGATTACAATGAGCAGTTCTTC
TRBJ1-4	-	many	TRBV18	CASSPSLQNEKLFF	TGTGCCAGCTCACCCTCGCTACAGAATGAAAAACTGTTTTTT
TRBJ2-1	-	few	TRBV20-1	CSAVRVGVDEQFF	TGCAGTGCTGTTAGGGTTGGGGTGGATGAGCAGTTCTTC
TRBJ2-1	-	few	TRBV24-1	CATSAGFTSYNEQFF	TGTGCCACCAGTGCCGGGTTTACCTCCTACAATGAGCAGTTCTTC
TRBJ2-1	-	-	TRBV11-1	CASSRGGPGTGHYNEQFF	TGTGCCAGCAGCCGCGGGGGGCCCGGGACAGGACACTACAATGAGCAGTTCTTC
TRBJ2-1	TRBD2	many	TRBV5-1	CASSSPNGREPTSEFYNEQFF	TGCGCCAGCAGCTCCCCAAACGGACGCGAACCGACTAGCGAATTCTACAATGAGCAGTTCTTC
TRBJ2-5	-	many	TRBV29-1	CSVEPKETQYF	TGCAGCGTTGAGCCCAAAGAGACCCAGTACTTC
TRBJ1-6	-	-	TRBV3-1	CASSQGVGASSPLHF	TGTGCCAGCAGCCAAGGAGTAGGAGCTAGTTCACCCCTCCACTTT
TRBJ2-6	-	once	TRBV11-1	CASSLSSGTPLGANVLTF	TGTGCCAGCAGCTTATCCTCCGGGACACCCTTAGGGGCCAACGTCCTGACTTTC
TRBJ2-5	-	many	TRBV20-1	CSARDSRLAEETQYF	TGCAGTGCTAGAGATAGCCGGTTGGCAGAAGAGACCCAGTACTTC